This record looks at one TCR beta chain sequence and its context. The antigen is unknown. The CDR3 extends over 15 amino acids. Losses at the gene ends were 5 bases for V and 0 bases for J; bases not matched to a gene: 4. Germline V gene sequence: CDR1 SGHNT, CDR2 YENEEA. The source of the sample is a study of cytomegalovirus exposure and HLA in healthy donors. Study summary: The 110 million or so unique TCR beta sequences, from roughly 180 million T cells, were found by an earlier analysis. Points from the study as a whole: A later analysis showed HLA-associated TCR beta chains outstripping equally common others in clonal expansion. About 87% or about 30% of the time was how often most TCR beta V segments were productive, according to an earlier analysis. TCR beta V- and J-gene trimming was later associated with a missense DCLRE1C variant.

The PCR made use of 60 Vbeta and 13 Jbeta primers. Profiled with immunoSEQ multiplex PCR; TCRdb holds only in-frame clones, not every one. The table shows more than 200,000 clones, with nearly 80% occurring only once. This clonotype was sampled from a man aged 18-30 years in good health and CMV-seronegative. The rearrangement links TRBV11-3 to TRBJ2-7; 10 nucleotides align to TRBD2. The sample comprised PBMCs. Here the CDR3 reads CASSLSGGPSYEQYF. The CDR3 nucleotides read TGTGCCAGCAGCCTTAGCGGGGGGCCCTCCTACGAGCAGTACTTC.